The text below deals with one T cell receptor beta chain. At the DNA level, this CDR3 is encoded by other sequences in the same sample as well. Trimming stripped 6 bases from V and 6 bases from J, with 10 bases between. There are 12 residues in the CDR3. Germline V gene lookup returns CDR1 LNHDA and CDR2 SQIVND (reference sequence). This record belongs to a study of CD8+ T cells in alopecia areata. cDNA serving as the sequencing template came from extracted, reverse transcribed RNA. Only in-frame clones appear in the TCRdb table, and some are missing; sequencing was by immunoSEQ multiplex PCR. The data show about 110,000 clones, approximately 50% seen once.

This chain joins TRBV19 and TRBJ2-3, with D perhaps TRBD1 or TRBD2 (5 bases each). The clonotype was recovered from a human donor with alopecia areata. The sequenced sample consisted of NKG2D-low CD8+ T cells sorted from blood. This chain's CDR3 is CASRSGTDTQYF. For the CDR3, the DNA is TGTGCCAGTAGGTCCGGGACGGATACGCAGTATTTT.